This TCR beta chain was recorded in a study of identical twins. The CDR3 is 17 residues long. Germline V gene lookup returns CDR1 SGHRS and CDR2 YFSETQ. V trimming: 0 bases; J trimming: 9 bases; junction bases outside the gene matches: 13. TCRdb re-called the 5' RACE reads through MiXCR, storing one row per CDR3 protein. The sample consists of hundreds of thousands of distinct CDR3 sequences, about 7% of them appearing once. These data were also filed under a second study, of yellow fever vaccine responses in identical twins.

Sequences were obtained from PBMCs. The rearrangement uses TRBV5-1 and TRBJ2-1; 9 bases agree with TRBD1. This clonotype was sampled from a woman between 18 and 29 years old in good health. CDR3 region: CASSLVLAGTGKGEQFF. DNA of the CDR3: TGCGCCAGCAGCTTGGTCTTGGCCGGGACAGGGAAAGGTGAGCAGTTCTTC.